A selection of T cell receptor beta chains follows, all from one sample in a study of blood T cells in healthy people across ages. MiXCR, run by TCRdb on the 5' RACE reads, gives a single entry per CDR3 protein. Here the sample spans 1.6 million or so distinct CDR3 sequences, roughly 32% being singletons. The sequenced material came from blood. The receptor set was obtained from a woman aged 25-40 years in good health. Both conserved end residues are part of each CDR3. A D gene is named only where the DNA matches it firmly. Some rows mark clone size as missing; the rest say once, few, many or name a class of expanded clone.

size,D,V,J,length,CDR3,DNA
few,NA,TRBV24-1,TRBJ2-3,16,CATSEPSQGFTDTQYF,TGTGCCACCAGTGAGCCGTCACAGGGTTTCACAGATACGCAGTATTTT
NA,TRBD2,TRBV10-3,TRBJ2-1,15,CAMGGSGRFYNEQFF,TGTGCCATGGGGGGTAGCGGGAGATTCTACAATGAGCAGTTCTTC
NA,NA,TRBV4-1,TRBJ1-1,15,CASSQAWGGGTEAFF,TGCGCCAGCAGCCAAGCGTGGGGGGGAGGTACTGAAGCTTTCTTT
NA,NA,TRBV20-1,TRBJ2-3,12,CSATRLTDTQYF,TGCAGTGCTACCCGACTCACAGATACGCAGTATTTT
NA,TRBD1,TRBV14,TRBJ1-5,16,CASSPDRQGIGQPQHF,TGTGCCAGCAGCCCTGACCGACAGGGAATAGGGCAGCCCCAGCATTTT
few,TRBD1,TRBV6-2/TRBV6-3,TRBJ2-7,14,CASSPGQIIHEQYF,TGTGCCAGCAGTCCGGGACAGATTATCCACGAGCAGTACTTC
many,NA,TRBV7-9,TRBJ2-7,12,CASSLAPYEQYF,TGTGCCAGCAGCTTAGCGCCCTACGAGCAGTACTTC
NA,TRBD2,TRBV10-3,TRBJ2-7,15,CAISEWASGRNEQYF,TGTGCCATCAGTGAGTGGGCTAGCGGGAGGAACGAGCAGTACTTC
NA,TRBD1,TRBV7-8,TRBJ1-1,14,CASGLAWTGGEAFF,TGTGCCAGCGGCTTAGCGTGGACAGGGGGTGAAGCTTTCTTT
NA,TRBD2,TRBV27,TRBJ2-1,19,CASSYLTSGSALSGYEQFF,TGTGCCAGCAGTTACCTGACTAGCGGGAGCGCCTTAAGTGGCTATGAGCAGTTCTTC
many,NA,TRBV10-3,TRBJ2-1,13,CAISESREGEQFF,TGTGCCATCAGTGAGTCGAGGGAAGGTGAGCAGTTCTTC
NA,NA,TRBV4-1,TRBJ1-4,15,CASSQVGTANEKLFF,TGCGCCAGCAGCCAAGTGGGGACTGCGAATGAAAAACTGTTTTTT
NA,NA,TRBV3-1,TRBJ2-7,13,CASSQDTTYKQYF,TGTGCCAGCAGCCAGGACACCACCTACAAGCAGTACTTC
NA,NA,TRBV25-1,TRBJ2-1,16,CASSERGRGVYNEQFF,TGTGCCAGCAGTGAAAGGGGGCGGGGGGTCTACAATGAGCAGTTCTTC
NA,NA,TRBV7-3,TRBJ2-5,13,CASSSGAAGTQYF,TGTGCCAGCAGCTCCGGGGCCGCGGGGACCCAGTACTTC
NA,NA,TRBV6-6,TRBJ1-1,13,CASSYGWEWEAFF,TGTGCCAGCAGTTATGGGTGGGAATGGGAAGCTTTCTTT
few,NA,TRBV7-9,TRBJ2-7,16,CASSQAGRGAIYEQYF,TGTGCCAGCAGCCAAGCCGGAAGGGGAGCTATTTACGAGCAGTACTTC
NA,TRBD2,TRBV4-1,TRBJ2-2,19,CASSQDFGLAGGPYGELFF,TGCGCCAGCAGCCAAGACTTTGGGCTAGCGGGGGGGCCTTACGGGGAGCTGTTTTTT
few,NA,TRBV20-1,TRBJ2-1,13,CSAREPKGNEQFF,TGCAGTGCTAGGGAACCCAAGGGCAATGAGCAGTTCTTC
few,NA,TRBV6-5,TRBJ1-4,18,CASSYLIRGGRTNEKLFF,TGTGCCAGCAGTTACTTAATCAGGGGAGGGAGGACTAATGAAAAACTGTTTTTT
NA,NA,TRBV5-1,TRBJ2-1,20,CASSQDPSDPGGRPYNEQFF,TGCGCCAGTAGCCAGGACCCAAGCGACCCCGGCGGCCGGCCCTACAATGAGCAGTTCTTC
NA,NA,TRBV21-1,TRBJ2-7,15,CASSRDREGSYEQYF,TGTGCCAGCAGCAGAGACAGAGAGGGGTCCTACGAGCAGTACTTC
many,NA,TRBV20-1,TRBJ2-7,15,CSAIPLGGSSYEQYF,TGCAGTGCTATCCCGTTGGGGGGATCCTCCTACGAGCAGTACTTC
NA,TRBD1,TRBV20-1,TRBJ1-5,13,CSARMTGNQPQHF,TGCAGTGCTAGAATGACAGGGAATCAGCCCCAGCATTTT
NA,NA,TRBV6-2/TRBV6-3,TRBJ2-3,13,CASKHRDTDTQYF,TGTGCCAGCAAACATCGGGACACAGATACGCAGTATTTT
NA,NA,TRBV18,TRBJ2-5,13,CASSPGLQGTQYF,TGTGCCAGCTCACCAGGTCTCCAAGGGACCCAGTACTTC
NA,NA,TRBV7-8,TRBJ1-1,13,CASLRDPNTEAFF,TGTGCCAGCCTTCGCGACCCGAACACTGAAGCTTTCTTT
NA,NA,TRBV29-1,TRBJ1-2,14,CSVEQSGEIYGYTF,TGCAGCGTTGAGCAGTCGGGGGAGATCTATGGCTACACCTTC
NA,TRBD1,TRBV5-5,TRBJ2-1,15,CASSYTTGGLDEQFF,TGTGCCAGCAGCTACACGACAGGGGGCTTGGATGAGCAGTTCTTC
NA,NA,TRBV6-6,TRBJ2-7,13,CASSKGINYEQYF,TGTGCCAGCAGCAAGGGTATAAACTACGAGCAGTACTTC
once,NA,TRBV11-2,TRBJ1-6,15,CASSPHAGDNSPLHF,TGTGCCAGCAGCCCCCATGCGGGGGATAATTCACCCCTCCACTTT
NA,NA,TRBV28,TRBJ2-1,14,CASEGVKHYNEQFF,TGTGCCAGCGAGGGGGTAAAACACTACAATGAGCAGTTCTTC
NA,NA,TRBV3-1,TRBJ1-2,14,CASSQAGGGVGYTF,TGTGCCAGCAGCCAAGCCGGGGGGGGAGTCGGCTACACCTTC
few,NA,TRBV5-1,TRBJ1-2,15,CASSSGAMNNYGYTF,TGCGCCAGCAGCTCTGGGGCTATGAATAACTATGGCTACACCTTC
NA,TRBD2,TRBV13,TRBJ2-3,14,CASRFSGGADTQYF,TGTGCCAGCAGGTTCAGCGGGGGGGCAGATACGCAGTATTTT
few,TRBD1,TRBV20-1,TRBJ1-5,14,CSAIDRDDNQPQHF,TGCAGTGCCATCGACAGGGACGATAATCAGCCCCAGCATTTT
few,TRBD1,TRBV7-8,TRBJ2-7,16,CASSLAGDRASYEQYF,TGTGCCAGCAGCTTAGCAGGGGACAGGGCCTCCTACGAGCAGTACTTC
few,TRBD2,TRBV7-3,TRBJ2-1,16,CASSLTSIAGYNEQFF,TGTGCCAGCAGCTTAACGTCGATAGCGGGGTACAATGAGCAGTTCTTC
NA,NA,TRBV25-1,TRBJ2-7,15,CASSDSGGPTYEQYF,TGTGCCAGCAGTGACTCGGGGGGCCCTACCTACGAGCAGTACTTC
few,NA,TRBV5-1,TRBJ2-1,11,CASSMEDTQFF,TGCGCCAGCAGCATGGAAGATACGCAGTTCTTC
many,NA,TRBV12-3/TRBV12-4,TRBJ2-1,14,CASTLSLASNEQFF,TGTGCCAGCACCCTCTCGCTAGCGTCGAATGAGCAGTTCTTC
few,NA,TRBV4-1,TRBJ1-1,13,CASSQGSYTEAFF,TGCGCCAGCAGCCAAGGGTCGTACACTGAAGCTTTCTTT
NA,TRBD1,TRBV20-1,TRBJ2-3,15,CSARWDRERADTQYF,TGCAGTGCTAGATGGGACAGGGAAAGGGCAGATACGCAGTATTTT
NA,TRBD2,TRBV20-1,TRBJ2-7,18,CSATQGGVPGLAGYEQYF,TGCAGTGCTACCCAGGGGGGAGTGCCGGGACTAGCGGGTTACGAGCAGTACTTC
many,TRBD2,TRBV3-1,TRBJ2-5,14,CASSPRGARETQYF,TGTGCCAGCAGCCCGCGGGGGGCCAGAGAGACCCAGTACTTC
NA,NA,TRBV5-1,TRBJ1-2,14,CASSWTGVDYGYTF,TGCGCCAGCAGCTGGACGGGAGTAGACTATGGCTACACCTTC
NA,TRBD1,TRBV7-3,TRBJ2-1,13,CASGVDRDNEQFF,TGTGCCAGCGGCGTGGACAGGGACAATGAGCAGTTCTTC
NA,TRBD1,TRBV9,TRBJ2-7,16,CASSPGRTGTTYEQYF,TGTGCCAGCAGCCCTGGAAGGACAGGGACGACCTACGAGCAGTACTTC
NA,TRBD2,TRBV3-1,TRBJ2-1,17,CASSLKPGLASYNEQFF,TGTGCCAGCAGCTTAAAGCCCGGACTAGCGAGTTACAATGAGCAGTTCTTC
NA,TRBD2,TRBV7-2,TRBJ2-7,16,CASSRQGTSGHYERYF,TGTGCCAGCAGCCGGCAAGGGACTAGCGGGCACTACGAGCGGTACTTC
many,TRBD2,TRBV29-1,TRBJ2-7,15,CSVTGGELNPYEQYF,TGCAGCGTTACTGGGGGGGAACTAAACCCCTACGAGCAGTACTTC
few,NA,TRBV7-3,TRBJ2-5,14,CASSLSSGSRTQYF,TGTGCCAGCAGCTTAAGTAGCGGATCACGGACCCAGTACTTC
few,TRBD2,TRBV20-1,TRBJ2-1,17,CSARDTSGTFTYNEQFF,TGCAGTGCTAGAGATACTAGCGGGACCTTTACCTACAATGAGCAGTTCTTC